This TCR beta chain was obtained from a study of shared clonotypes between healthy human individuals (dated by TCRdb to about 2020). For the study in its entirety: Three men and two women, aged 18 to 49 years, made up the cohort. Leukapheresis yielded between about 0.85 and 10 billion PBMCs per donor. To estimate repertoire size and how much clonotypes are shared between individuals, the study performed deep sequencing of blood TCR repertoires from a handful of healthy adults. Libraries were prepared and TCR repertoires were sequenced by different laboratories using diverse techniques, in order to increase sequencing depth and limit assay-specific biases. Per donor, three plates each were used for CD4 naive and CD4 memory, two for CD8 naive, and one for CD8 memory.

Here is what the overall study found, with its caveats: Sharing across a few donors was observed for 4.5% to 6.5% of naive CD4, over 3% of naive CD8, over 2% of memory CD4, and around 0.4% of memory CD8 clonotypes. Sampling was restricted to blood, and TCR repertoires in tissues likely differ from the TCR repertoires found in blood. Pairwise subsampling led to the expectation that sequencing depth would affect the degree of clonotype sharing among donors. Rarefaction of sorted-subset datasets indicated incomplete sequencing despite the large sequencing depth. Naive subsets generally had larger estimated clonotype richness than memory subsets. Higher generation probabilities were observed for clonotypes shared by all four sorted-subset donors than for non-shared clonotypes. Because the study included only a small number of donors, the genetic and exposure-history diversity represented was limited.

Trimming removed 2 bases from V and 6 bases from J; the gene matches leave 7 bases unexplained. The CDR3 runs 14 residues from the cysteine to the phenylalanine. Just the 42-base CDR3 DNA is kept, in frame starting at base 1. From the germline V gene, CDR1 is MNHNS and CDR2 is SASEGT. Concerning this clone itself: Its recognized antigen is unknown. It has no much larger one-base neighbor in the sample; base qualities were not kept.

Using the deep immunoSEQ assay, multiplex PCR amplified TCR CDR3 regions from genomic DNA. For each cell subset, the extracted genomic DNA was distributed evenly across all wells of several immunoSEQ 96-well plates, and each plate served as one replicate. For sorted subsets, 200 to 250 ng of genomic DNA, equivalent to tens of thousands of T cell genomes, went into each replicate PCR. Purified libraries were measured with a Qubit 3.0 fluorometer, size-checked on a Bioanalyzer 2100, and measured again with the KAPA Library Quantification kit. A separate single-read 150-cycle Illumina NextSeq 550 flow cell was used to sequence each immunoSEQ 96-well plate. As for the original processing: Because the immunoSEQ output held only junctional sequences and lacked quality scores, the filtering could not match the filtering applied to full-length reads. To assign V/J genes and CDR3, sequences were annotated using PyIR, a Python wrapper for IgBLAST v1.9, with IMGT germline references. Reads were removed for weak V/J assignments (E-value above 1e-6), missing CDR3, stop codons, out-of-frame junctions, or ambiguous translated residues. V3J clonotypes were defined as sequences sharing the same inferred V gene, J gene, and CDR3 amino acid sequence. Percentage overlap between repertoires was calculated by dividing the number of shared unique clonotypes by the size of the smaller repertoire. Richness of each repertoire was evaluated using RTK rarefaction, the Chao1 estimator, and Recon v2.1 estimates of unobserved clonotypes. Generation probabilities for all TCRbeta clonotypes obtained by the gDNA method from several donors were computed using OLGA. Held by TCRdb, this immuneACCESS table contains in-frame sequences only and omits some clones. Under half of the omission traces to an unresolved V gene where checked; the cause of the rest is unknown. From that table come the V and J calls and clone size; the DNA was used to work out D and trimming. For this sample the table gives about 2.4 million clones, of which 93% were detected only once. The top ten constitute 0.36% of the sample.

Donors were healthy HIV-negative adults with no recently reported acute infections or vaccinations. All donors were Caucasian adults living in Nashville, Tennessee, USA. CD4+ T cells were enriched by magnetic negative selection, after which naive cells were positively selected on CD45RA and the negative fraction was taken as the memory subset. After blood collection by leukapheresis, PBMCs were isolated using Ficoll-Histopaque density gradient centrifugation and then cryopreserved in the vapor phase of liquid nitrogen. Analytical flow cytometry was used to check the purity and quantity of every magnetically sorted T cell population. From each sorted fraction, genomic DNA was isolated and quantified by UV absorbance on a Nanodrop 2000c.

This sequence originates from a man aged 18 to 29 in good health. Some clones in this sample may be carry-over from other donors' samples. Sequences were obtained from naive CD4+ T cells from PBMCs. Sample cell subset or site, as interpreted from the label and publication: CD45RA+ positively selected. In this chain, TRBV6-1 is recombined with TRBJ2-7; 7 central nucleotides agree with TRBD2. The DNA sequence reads TGTGCCAGCAGTGAACACTCACTAGCGCGCGAGCAGTACTTC. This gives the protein CASSEHSLAREQYF.